This T cell receptor beta chain was obtained from a study of T cell repertoires in cytomegalovirus infection. Points from the study as a whole: Pooled public TCR beta family frequency picked out CMV carriers with the relevant HLA.

TCRdb redid the calling of the reads with MiXCR, one entry per CDR3 protein. This table holds around 530,000 distinct CDR3 sequences, about 15% found once. V was shortened by 9 bases and J by 0 bases, with 7 bases between the two germline ends. Germline CDR1 KGHDR, CDR2 SFDVKD. The CDR3 length is 13 residues. With respect to this clonotype: Its target is unknown.

Sequenced sample: CD8+ T cells from PBMCs. The chain recombines TRBV24-1 with TRBJ2-2; D is ambiguous. This clonotype was sampled from a human donor in good health (CMV status not recorded). Some clones in this sample may be carry-over from other donors' samples. For the CDR3, the DNA is TGTGCCACCGAGACGACGAACACCGGGGAGCTGTTTTTT. Translating gives CATETTNTGELFF.